The text below deals with one TCR beta chain. Its specificity is unknown. V gave up 5 bases and J gave up 9 bases; unmatched junction bases: 7. The CDR3 is 15 residues long. Germline CDR1 reads MNHEY; CDR2 reads SVGAGI. Repertoires were generated with immunoSEQ multiplex PCR, while TCRdb's copy carries only in-frame clones and drops some. This table holds tens of thousands of clones, around 97% found once. This sample is drawn from a study of cytomegalovirus exposure and HLA in healthy donors. Findings and caveats of the study: There were some public TCRs occurring in many donors, but most TCR sequences were rare.

This rearrangement joins TRBV6-5 to TRBJ2-1; 13 bases match TRBD2. Sequencing input: PBMCs. This receptor was identified in a woman aged 18 to 35 in good health and CMV-seropositive. In DNA form, the CDR3 reads TGTGCCAGCAGTCCTGGACTAGCGGGAGTTTCTGAGCAGTTCTTC. Translating gives CASSPGLAGVSEQFF.